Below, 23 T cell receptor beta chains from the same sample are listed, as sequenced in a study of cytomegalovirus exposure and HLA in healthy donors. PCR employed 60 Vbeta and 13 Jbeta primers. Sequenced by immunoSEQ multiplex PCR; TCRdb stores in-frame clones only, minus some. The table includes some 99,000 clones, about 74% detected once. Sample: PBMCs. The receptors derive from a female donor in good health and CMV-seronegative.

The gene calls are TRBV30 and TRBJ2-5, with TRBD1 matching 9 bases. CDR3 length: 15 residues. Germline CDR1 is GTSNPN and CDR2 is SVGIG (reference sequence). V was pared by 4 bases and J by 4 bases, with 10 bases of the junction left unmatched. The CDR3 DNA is TGTGCCTGGACGAGTTCGGGACAGGGTGGAGAGACCCAGTACTTC. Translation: CAWTSSGQGGETQYF.

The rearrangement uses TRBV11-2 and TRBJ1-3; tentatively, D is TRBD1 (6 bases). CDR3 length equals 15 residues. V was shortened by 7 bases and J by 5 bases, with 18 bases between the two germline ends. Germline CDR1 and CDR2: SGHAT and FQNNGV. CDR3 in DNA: TGTGCCAGCACCGCTCAAGGGGGTACAAGAAACACCATATATTTT. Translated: CASTAQGGTRNTIYF.

DNA of the CDR3: TGTGCCAGCTCACCTGAAAGGACAGGGAACACTGAAGCTTTCTTT. Its translation: CASSPERTGNTEAFF. V and J are TRBV18 and TRBJ1-1, with 7 bases matching TRBD1. This CDR3 comprises 15 residues. Germline CDR1 reads KGHSH; CDR2 reads LQKENI. The V gene end was trimmed by 3 bases and the J gene end by 1 base; junction bases not matched to a gene: 5.

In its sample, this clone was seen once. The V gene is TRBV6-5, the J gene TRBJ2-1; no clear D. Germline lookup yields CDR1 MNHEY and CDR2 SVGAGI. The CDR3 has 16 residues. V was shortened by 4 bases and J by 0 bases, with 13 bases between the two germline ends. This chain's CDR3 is CASSSSFHSSYNEQFF. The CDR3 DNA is TGTGCCAGCAGTTCCTCGTTCCACAGCTCCTACAATGAGCAGTTCTTC.

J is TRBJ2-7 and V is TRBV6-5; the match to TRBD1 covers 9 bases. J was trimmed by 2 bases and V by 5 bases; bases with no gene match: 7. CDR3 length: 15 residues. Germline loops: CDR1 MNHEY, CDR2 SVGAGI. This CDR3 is CASSTSGTGPYEQYF. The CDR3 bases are TGTGCCAGCAGTACCTCCGGGACAGGGCCCTACGAGCAGTACTTC.

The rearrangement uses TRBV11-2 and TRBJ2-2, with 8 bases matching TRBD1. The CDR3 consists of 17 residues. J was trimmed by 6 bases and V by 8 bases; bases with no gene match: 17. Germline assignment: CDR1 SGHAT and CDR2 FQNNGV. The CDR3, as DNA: TGTGCCAGCGCCCCCAACCCTTTACAGGGGGGAGCCGGGGAGCTGTTTTTT. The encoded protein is CASAPNPLQGGAGELFF. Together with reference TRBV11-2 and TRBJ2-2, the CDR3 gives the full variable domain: EAGVAQSPRYKIIEKRQSVAFWCNPISGHATLYWYQQILGQGPKLLIQFQNNGVVDDSQLPKDRFSAERLKGVDSTLKIQPAKLEDSAVYLCASAPNPLQGGAGELFFGEGSRLTVL.

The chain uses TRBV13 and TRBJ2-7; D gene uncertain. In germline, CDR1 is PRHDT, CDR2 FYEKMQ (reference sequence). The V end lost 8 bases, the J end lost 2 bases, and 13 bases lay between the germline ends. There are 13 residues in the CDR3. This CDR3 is CASGTSPTYEQYF. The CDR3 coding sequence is TGTGCCAGCGGTACATCCCCAACCTACGAGCAGTACTTC.

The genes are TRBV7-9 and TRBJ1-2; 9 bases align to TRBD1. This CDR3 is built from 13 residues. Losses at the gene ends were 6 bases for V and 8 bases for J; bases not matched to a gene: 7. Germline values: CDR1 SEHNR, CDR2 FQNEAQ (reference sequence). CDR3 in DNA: TGTGCCAGCAGGTCGGACAGGGGTGAGGGCTACACCTTC. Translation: CASRSDRGEGYTF.

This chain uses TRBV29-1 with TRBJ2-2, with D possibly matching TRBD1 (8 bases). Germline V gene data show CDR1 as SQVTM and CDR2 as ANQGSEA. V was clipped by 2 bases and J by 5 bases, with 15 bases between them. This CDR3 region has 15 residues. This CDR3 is CSVEPHRGGTGELFF. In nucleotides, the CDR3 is TGCAGCGTTGAACCGCACAGGGGGGGAACCGGGGAGCTGTTTTTT.

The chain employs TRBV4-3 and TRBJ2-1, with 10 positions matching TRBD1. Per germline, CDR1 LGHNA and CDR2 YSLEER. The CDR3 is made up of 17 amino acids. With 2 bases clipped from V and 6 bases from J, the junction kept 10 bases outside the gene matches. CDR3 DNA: TGCGCCAGCAGCCAATTCGCGTCCGGGACAGGGGTCAATGAGCAGTTCTTC. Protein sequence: CASSQFASGTGVNEQFF.

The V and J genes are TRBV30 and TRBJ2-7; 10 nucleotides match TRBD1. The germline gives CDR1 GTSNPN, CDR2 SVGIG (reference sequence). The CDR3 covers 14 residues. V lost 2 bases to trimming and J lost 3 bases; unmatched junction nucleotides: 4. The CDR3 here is CAWSYWTGGYEQYF. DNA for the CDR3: TGTGCCTGGAGTTACTGGACAGGGGGCTACGAGCAGTACTTC.

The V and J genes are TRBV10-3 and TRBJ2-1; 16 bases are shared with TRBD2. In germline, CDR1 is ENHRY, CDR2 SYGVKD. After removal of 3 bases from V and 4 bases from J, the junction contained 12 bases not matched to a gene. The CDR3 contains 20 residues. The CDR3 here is CAISESTGTSGRAAYNEQFF. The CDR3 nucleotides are TGTGCCATCAGTGAATCCACCGGGACTAGCGGGAGGGCTGCATACAATGAGCAGTTCTTC.

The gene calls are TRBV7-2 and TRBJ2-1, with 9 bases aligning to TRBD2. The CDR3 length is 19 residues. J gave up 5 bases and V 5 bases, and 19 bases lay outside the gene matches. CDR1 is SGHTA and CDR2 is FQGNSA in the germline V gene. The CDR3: CASSNLGTSLGGDHNEQFF. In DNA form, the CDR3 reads TGTGCCAGCAGCAACCTCGGGACTAGCCTCGGGGGGGACCACAATGAGCAGTTCTTC.

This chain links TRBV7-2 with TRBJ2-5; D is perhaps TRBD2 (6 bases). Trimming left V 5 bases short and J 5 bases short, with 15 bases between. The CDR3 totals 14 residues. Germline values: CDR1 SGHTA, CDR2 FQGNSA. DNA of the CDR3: TGTGCCAGCAGCATAAGTAGCGGTCCGGAGACCCAGTACTTC. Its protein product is CASSISSGPETQYF. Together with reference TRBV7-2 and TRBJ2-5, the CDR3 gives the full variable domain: GAGVSQSPSNKVTEKGKDVELRCDPISGHTALYWYRQSLGQGLEFLIYFQGNSAPDKSGLPSDRFSAERTGGSVSTLTIQRTQQEDSAVYLCASSISSGPETQYFGPGTRLLVL.

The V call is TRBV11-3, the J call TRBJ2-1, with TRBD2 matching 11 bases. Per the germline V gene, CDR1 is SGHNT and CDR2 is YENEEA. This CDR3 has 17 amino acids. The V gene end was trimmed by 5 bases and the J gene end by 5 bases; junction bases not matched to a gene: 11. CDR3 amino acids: CASSRPATSGTHNEQFF. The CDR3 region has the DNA TGTGCCAGCAGCCGCCCGGCGACTAGCGGGACCCACAATGAGCAGTTCTTC.

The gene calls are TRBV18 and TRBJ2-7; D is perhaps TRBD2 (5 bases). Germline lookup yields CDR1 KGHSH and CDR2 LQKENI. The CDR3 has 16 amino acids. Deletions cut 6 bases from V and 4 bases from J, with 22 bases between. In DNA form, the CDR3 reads TGTGCCAGCTCCCCCTCGACCGGGAATCCTTTTTACGAGCAGTACTTC. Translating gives CASSPSTGNPFYEQYF.

CDR3 nucleotide sequence: TGCGCCAGCAGCCAAGGTGGGACAGTCAACTATGGCTACACCTTC. Its translation: CASSQGGTVNYGYTF. V gene TRBV4-1 combines with J gene TRBJ1-2; 7 bases match TRBD1. Germline loops: CDR1 MGHRA, CDR2 YSYEKL. Unmatched junction bases numbered 4, after V lost 1 base and J lost 2 bases. The CDR3 sequence is 15 residues long.

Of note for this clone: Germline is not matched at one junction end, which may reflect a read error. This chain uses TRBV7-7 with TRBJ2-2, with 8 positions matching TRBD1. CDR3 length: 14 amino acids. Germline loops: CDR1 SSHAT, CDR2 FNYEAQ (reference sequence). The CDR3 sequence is CASSRDRGTGELFF. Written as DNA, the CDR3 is TGTGCTAGCAGCCGAGACAGGGGCACCGGGGAGCTGTTTTTT.

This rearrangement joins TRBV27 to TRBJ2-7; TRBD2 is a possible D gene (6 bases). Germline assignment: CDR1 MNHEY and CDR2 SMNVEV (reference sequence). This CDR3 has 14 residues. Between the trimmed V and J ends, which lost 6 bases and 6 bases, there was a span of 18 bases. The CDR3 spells CASRGTRVGGEQYF. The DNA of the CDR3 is TGTGCCAGCAGAGGCACCAGGGTCGGGGGCGAGCAGTACTTC.

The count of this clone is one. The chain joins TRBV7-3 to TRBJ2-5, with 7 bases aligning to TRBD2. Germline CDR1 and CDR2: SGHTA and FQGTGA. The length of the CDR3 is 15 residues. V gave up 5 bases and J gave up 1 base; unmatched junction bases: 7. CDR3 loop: CASSRLSGVQETQYF. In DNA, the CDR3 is TGTGCCAGCAGCCGTTTAAGCGGGGTCCAAGAGACCCAGTACTTC. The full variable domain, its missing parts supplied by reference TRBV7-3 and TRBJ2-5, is GAGVSQTPSNKVTEKGKYVELRCDPISGHTALYWYRQSLGQGPEFLIYFQGTGAADDSGLPNDRFFAVRPEGSVSTLKIQRTERGDSAVYLCASSRLSGVQETQYFGPGTRLLVL.

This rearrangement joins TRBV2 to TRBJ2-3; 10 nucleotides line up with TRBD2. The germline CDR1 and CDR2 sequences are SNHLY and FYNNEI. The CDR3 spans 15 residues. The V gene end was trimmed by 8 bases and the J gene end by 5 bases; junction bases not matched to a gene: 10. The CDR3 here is CASGLSGGEGDTQYF. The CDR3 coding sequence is TGTGCCAGCGGGTTAAGCGGGGGGGAAGGAGATACGCAGTATTTT.

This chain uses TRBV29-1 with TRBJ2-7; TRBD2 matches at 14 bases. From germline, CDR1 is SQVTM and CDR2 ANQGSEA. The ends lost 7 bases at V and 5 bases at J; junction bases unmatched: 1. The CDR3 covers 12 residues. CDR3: CSGGLAGDEQYF. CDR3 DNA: TGCAGCGGGGGACTAGCGGGAGACGAGCAGTACTTC.

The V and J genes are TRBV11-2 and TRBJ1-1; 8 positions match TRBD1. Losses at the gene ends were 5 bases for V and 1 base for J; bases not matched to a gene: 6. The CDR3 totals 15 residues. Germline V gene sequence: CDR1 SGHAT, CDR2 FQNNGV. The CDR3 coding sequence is TGTGCCAGCAGCACCCGGGACAGGAGGAACACTGAAGCTTTCTTT. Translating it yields CASSTRDRRNTEAFF.